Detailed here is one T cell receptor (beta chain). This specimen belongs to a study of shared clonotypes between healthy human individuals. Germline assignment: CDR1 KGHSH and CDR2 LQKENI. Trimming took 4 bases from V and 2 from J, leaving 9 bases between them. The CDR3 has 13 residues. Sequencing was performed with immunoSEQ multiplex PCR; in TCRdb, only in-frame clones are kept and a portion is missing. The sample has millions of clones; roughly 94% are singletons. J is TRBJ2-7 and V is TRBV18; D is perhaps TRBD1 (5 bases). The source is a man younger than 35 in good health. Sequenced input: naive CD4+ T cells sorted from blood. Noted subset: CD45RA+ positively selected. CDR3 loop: CASSRSRAYEQYF. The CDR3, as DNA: TGTGCCAGCTCACGAAGCAGGGCCTACGAGCAGTACTTC.